These T cell receptor beta chains were read from a single sample in a study of T cell responses to AZD1222 COVID-19 vaccine. Measured with immunoSEQ multiplex PCR; TCRdb has only the in-frame clones, and not every one. The sample has roughly 190,000 clones; approximately 91% are singletons. This sample comprised peripheral blood, obtained 28 days after the second AZD1222 dose. The receptors were sampled from an adult who received the AZD1222 COVID-19 vaccine. The CDR3 runs from the conserved cysteine through the conserved F or W. The D gene is left open where the match is weak. Clone size appears in some rows only: once, few, many, or a class for an expanded clone.

abundance | j_gene | v_gene | d_gene | CDR3aa | CDR3nt
. | TRBJ2-2 | TRBV25-1 | . | CASSESRLPTGELFF | TGTGCCAGCAGTGAATCAAGGCTTCCCACCGGGGAGCTGTTTTTT
. | TRBJ2-3 | TRBV11-3 | . | CASSPGRRAQYF | TGTGCCAGCAGCCCCGGGAGAAGGGCGCAGTATTTT
. | TRBJ2-1 | TRBV28 | TRBD2 | CASSFLGLAYNEQFF | TGTGCCAGCAGTTTCTTGGGACTAGCTTACAATGAGCAGTTCTTC
. | TRBJ1-6 | TRBV2 | . | CASRRSTGSPLHF | TGTGCCAGCAGGCGCTCAACCGGGTCACCCCTCCACTTT
. | TRBJ1-1 | TRBV5-1 | . | CASSLTRVEAFF | TGCGCCAGCAGCTTGACGAGGGTTGAAGCTTTCTTT
. | TRBJ2-7 | TRBV11-1 | TRBD2 | CASSLKAGGYEQYF | TGTGCCAGCAGCTTAAAGGCGGGAGGCTACGAGCAGTACTTC
. | TRBJ2-1 | TRBV19 | TRBD2 | CASSVPGASGSNEQFF | TGTGCCAGTAGTGTCCCCGGGGCTAGCGGATCGAATGAGCAGTTCTTC
. | TRBJ1-3 | TRBV7-2 | . | CASSPSGLRSGNTIYF | TGTGCCAGCAGCCCCTCGGGTCTGCGCTCTGGAAACACCATATATTTT
. | TRBJ2-6 | TRBV28 | TRBD2 | CASSGPSGNTGANVLTF | TGTGCCAGCAGTGGTCCTAGCGGGAATACTGGGGCCAACGTCCTGACTTTC
once | TRBJ2-2 | TRBV6-5 | TRBD1 | CASSSRGRNTGELFF | TGTGCCAGCAGTAGCAGGGGGAGGAACACCGGGGAGCTGTTTTTT
. | TRBJ1-5 | TRBV18 | . | CASSQAEGGNQPQHF | TGTGCCAGCTCACAAGCGGAAGGTGGCAATCAGCCCCAGCATTTT
. | TRBJ2-5 | TRBV15 | . | CATSRSPEETQYF | TGTGCCACCAGCAGAAGTCCAGAAGAGACCCAGTACTTC
. | TRBJ2-7 | TRBV3-1/TRBV3-2 | . | CASSQAQLEQYF | TGTGCCAGCAGCCAAGCACAGCTCGAGCAGTACTTC
. | TRBJ1-4 | TRBV30 | . | CAWRGEAKLFF | TGTGCCTGGAGGGGAGAGGCTAAACTGTTTTTT
. | TRBJ1-5 | TRBV27 | TRBD1 | CASSQYPGTGGPKPQHF | TGTGCCAGCAGTCAATACCCGGGGACAGGGGGGCCTAAGCCCCAGCATTTT
. | TRBJ1-1 | TRBV6-1 | . | CASSESHRIPAFF | TGTGCCAGCAGTGAATCTCACAGGATACCAGCTTTCTTT
. | TRBJ2-7 | TRBV18 | . | CASSPNPGHGSSSYEQYF | TGTGCCAGCTCACCAAACCCTGGCCACGGATCTAGCTCCTACGAGCAGTACTTC
. | TRBJ2-7 | TRBV12-3/TRBV12-4 | . | CASSLKIRSEQYF | TGTGCCAGCAGTTTAAAGATTCGGAGTGAGCAGTACTTC
. | TRBJ1-2 | TRBV5-5 | . | CASSPLDRANYGYTF | TGTGCCAGCAGCCCCCTGGACAGAGCTAACTATGGCTACACCTTC
few | TRBJ2-1 | TRBV7-2 | . | CASSLARLNEQFF | TGTGCCAGCAGCTTAGCGAGACTAAATGAGCAGTTCTTC
. | TRBJ1-2 | TRBV7-6 | TRBD1 | CASSLAWDREDYGYTF | TGTGCCAGCAGCTTAGCGTGGGACAGGGAAGACTATGGCTACACCTTC
. | TRBJ1-5 | TRBV7-9 | TRBD1 | CASSGTGGNQPQHF | TGTGCCAGCAGCGGGACAGGGGGAAATCAGCCCCAGCATTTT
. | TRBJ2-3 | TRBV19 | TRBD2 | CASMTSGRVDTQYF | TGTGCCAGTATGACTAGCGGGAGGGTAGATACGCAGTATTTT
. | TRBJ1-5 | TRBV6-1 | . | CASSEVAGQPQHF | TGTGCCAGCAGTGAGGTAGCGGGTCAGCCCCAGCATTTT
. | TRBJ1-2 | TRBV7-2 | . | CASSPGRTTYGYTF | TGTGCCAGCAGCCCCGGACGCACAACCTATGGCTACACCTTC
. | TRBJ1-2 | TRBV5-1 | . | CASTPENPGYGYTF | TGCGCCAGCACCCCCGAAAACCCGGGGTATGGCTACACCTTC
. | TRBJ1-6 | TRBV2 | . | CASRRRRDGSPLHF | TGTGCCAGCAGGAGACGCAGGGACGGTTCACCCCTCCACTTT
. | TRBJ2-5 | TRBV18 | TRBD2 | CASSPQSSGTETQYF | TGTGCCAGCTCACCACAGTCTAGCGGGACAGAGACCCAGTACTTC
. | TRBJ2-7 | TRBV5-1 | TRBD2 | CASSLVAGASYEQYF | TGCGCCAGCAGCTTGGTCGCGGGAGCGTCCTACGAGCAGTACTTC
. | TRBJ2-5 | TRBV29-1 | . | CSVKGVQFRGPETQYF | TGCAGCGTCAAGGGGGTTCAGTTCAGGGGTCCAGAGACCCAGTACTTC